This T cell receptor (beta chain) was recovered during a study of shared clonotypes between healthy human individuals. The CDR3 contains 16 residues. Per germline, CDR1 KGHSH and CDR2 LQKENI. J lost 6 bases, V lost 3 bases, and 11 bases had no gene match. Several immunoSEQ plates held equal portions of the genomic DNA taken from each subset. Measured with immunoSEQ multiplex PCR; TCRdb has only the in-frame clones, and not every one. The sample has about 600,000 clones, around 97% seen once. The sequence came from a woman in her 30s in good health. The sequencing input was naive CD4+ T cells sorted from blood. Indicated subset: CD45RA+ positively selected. The V and J genes are TRBV18 and TRBJ2-1, with 7 nucleotides matching TRBD2. CDR3 sequence reads: CASSPGSRGGSNEQFF. CDR3 bases: TGTGCCAGCTCACCCGGGAGTAGGGGCGGGAGCAATGAGCAGTTCTTC.